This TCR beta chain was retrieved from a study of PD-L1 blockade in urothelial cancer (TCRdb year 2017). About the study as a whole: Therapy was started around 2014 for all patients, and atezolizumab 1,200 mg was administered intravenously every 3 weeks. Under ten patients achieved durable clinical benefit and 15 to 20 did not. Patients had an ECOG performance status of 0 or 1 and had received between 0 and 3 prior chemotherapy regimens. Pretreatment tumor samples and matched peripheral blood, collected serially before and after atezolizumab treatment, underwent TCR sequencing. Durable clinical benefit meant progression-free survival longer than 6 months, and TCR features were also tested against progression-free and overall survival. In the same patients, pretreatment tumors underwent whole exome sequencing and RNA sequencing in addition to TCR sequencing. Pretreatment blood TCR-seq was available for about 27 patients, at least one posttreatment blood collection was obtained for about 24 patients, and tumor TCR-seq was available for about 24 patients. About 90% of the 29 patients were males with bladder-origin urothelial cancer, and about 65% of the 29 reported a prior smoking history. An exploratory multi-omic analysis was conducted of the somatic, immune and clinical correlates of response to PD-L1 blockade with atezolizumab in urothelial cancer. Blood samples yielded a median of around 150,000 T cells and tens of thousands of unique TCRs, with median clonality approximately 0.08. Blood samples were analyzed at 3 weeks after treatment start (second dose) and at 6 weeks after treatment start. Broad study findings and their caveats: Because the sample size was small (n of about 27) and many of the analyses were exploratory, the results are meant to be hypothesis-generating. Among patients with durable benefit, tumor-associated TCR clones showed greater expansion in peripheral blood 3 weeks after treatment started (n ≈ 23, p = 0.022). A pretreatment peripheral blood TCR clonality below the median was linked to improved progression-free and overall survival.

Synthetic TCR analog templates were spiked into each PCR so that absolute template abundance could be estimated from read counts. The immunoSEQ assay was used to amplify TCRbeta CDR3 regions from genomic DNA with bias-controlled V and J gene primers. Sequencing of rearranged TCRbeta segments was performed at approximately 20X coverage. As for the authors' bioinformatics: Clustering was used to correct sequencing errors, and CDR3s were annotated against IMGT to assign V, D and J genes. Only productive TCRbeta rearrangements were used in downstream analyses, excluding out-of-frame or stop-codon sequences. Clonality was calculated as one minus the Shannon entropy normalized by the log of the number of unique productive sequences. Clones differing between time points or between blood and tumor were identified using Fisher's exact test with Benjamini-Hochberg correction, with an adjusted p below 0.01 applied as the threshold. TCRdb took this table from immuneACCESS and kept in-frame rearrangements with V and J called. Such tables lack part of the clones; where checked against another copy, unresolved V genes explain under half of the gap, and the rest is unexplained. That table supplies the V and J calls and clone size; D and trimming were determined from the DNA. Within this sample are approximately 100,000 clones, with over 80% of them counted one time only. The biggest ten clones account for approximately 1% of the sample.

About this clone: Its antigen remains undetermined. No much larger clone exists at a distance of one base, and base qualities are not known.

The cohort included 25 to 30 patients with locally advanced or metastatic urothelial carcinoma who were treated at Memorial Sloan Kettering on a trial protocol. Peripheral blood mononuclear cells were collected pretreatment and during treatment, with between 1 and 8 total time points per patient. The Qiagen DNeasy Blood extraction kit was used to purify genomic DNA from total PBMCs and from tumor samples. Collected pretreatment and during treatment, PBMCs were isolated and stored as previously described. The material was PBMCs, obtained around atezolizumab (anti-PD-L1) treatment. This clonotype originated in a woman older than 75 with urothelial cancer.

This receptor has the CDR3 CASMRGGANTGELFF. The DNA is TGTGCCAGCATGAGAGGGGGAGCGAACACCGGGGAGCTGTTTTTT. The V and J genes are TRBV28 and TRBJ2-2; tentative D gene TRBD1, with 6 bases matching. The CDR3 holds 15 amino acids from the cysteine to the phenylalanine. Only the CDR3 DNA stays, 45 bases, in frame from base 1. From a lookup of the germline V gene, CDR1 and CDR2 are MDHEN and SYDVKM. The V and J ends are trimmed by 7 bases and 0 bases, leaving 12 bases between them. The full variable domain, completed from the reference TRBV28 and TRBJ2-2 proteins outside the CDR3, reads DVKVTQSSRYLVKRTGEKVFLECVQDMDHENMFWYRQDPGLGLRLIYFSYDVKMKEKGDIPEGYSVSREKKERFSLILESASTNQTSMYLCASMRGGANTGELFFGEGSRLTVL.